A single sample gave rise to the 7 T cell receptor beta chains below, sequenced in a study of cytomegalovirus exposure and HLA in healthy donors. The PCR employed 60 Vbeta primers together with 13 Jbeta primers. The protocol was immunoSEQ multiplex PCR, while the TCRdb copy is restricted to in-frame clones and leaves out a portion. Of some 190,000 clones listed, around 87% were seen once; the top ten hold about 1.2%. The sample taken for sequencing was PBMCs. The source of these receptors is a man aged 25 to 45 in good health and CMV-seronegative.

The chain is built from TRBV5-1 and TRBJ1-2; maybe TRBD1 (5 bases). Germline V gene data show CDR1 as SGHRS and CDR2 as YFSETQ. CDR3 length: 14 residues. Trimming took off 3 bases at V and 2 bases at J, with 11 bases between the two ends. Written as DNA, the CDR3 is TGCGCCAGCAGCTACCTAGACAGAAACTATGGCTACACCTTC. Residues: CASSYLDRNYGYTF. The variable domain in full, with the rest retrieved from reference TRBV5-1 and TRBJ1-2, is KAGVTQTPRYLIKTRGQQVTLSCSPISGHRSVSWYQQTPGQGLQFLFEYFSETQRNKGNFPGRFSGRQFSNSRSEMNVSTLELGDSALYLCASSYLDRNYGYTFGSGTRLTVV.

The chain recombines TRBV19 with TRBJ2-7, with 12 positions matching TRBD1. Trimming cost V 9 bases and J 3 bases; bases outside gene matches: 6. The CDR3 is 14 amino acids. Germline V gene lookup returns CDR1 LNHDA and CDR2 SQIVND (reference sequence). This CDR3 reads CASQGTGGFYEQYF. The CDR3 region has the DNA TGTGCCAGCCAGGGGACAGGGGGCTTCTACGAGCAGTACTTC.

The chain has TRBV15 and TRBJ2-5; D gene ambiguous. The J call may be incorrect, as the DNA end agrees better with TRBJ2-7. The CDR3 is made up of 13 amino acids. The germline gives CDR1 LNHNV, CDR2 YYDKDF (reference sequence). CDR3 sequence reads: CATSRLGFYEQYF. CDR3 bases: TGTGCCACCAGCAGACTAGGTTTCTACGAGCAGTACTTC.

The CDR3 DNA reads TGTGCCAGCAGCCCAGGAGGGTGGGGGGAGACCCAGTACTTC. Amino acids: CASSPGGWGETQYF. The chain combines TRBV11-2 with TRBJ2-5, with D maybe TRBD2 (6 bases). With 5 bases removed from V and 5 bases from J, the gap between germline ends came to 15 bases. The CDR3 runs 14 residues. CDR1 is SGHAT, CDR2 FQNNGV, per germline.

The V call is TRBV11-2, the J call TRBJ1-2; 10 bases agree with TRBD1. Germline V lookup: CDR1 SGHAT, CDR2 FQNNGV. The trim removed 5 bases at V and 4 bases at J, leaving 10 bases unmatched. The CDR3 totals 16 residues. The CDR3 DNA reads TGTGCCAGCAGCCCGTTAGACAGGGGGCCTGGCTATGGCTACACCTTC. This sequence encodes CASSPLDRGPGYGYTF. Full variable domain (rest looked up from reference TRBV11-2 and TRBJ1-2): EAGVAQSPRYKIIEKRQSVAFWCNPISGHATLYWYQQILGQGPKLLIQFQNNGVVDDSQLPKDRFSAERLKGVDSTLKIQPAKLEDSAVYLCASSPLDRGPGYGYTFGSGTRLTVV.

The genes are TRBV27 and TRBJ2-1, with a tentative D call TRBD1 (6 bases). The CDR3 sequence is 11 residues long. Germline assignment: CDR1 MNHEY and CDR2 SMNVEV (reference sequence). V dropped 6 bases and J dropped 15 bases, with 15 bases sitting between them. Written as DNA, the CDR3 is TGTGCCAGCAGGGTCAGACAGGTCCCGTTCTTC. This codes for CASRVRQVPFF.

The chain links TRBV6-5 to TRBJ1-2; TRBD1 might be the D (6 bases). The CDR3 runs to 13 residues. CDR1 is MNHEY, CDR2 SVGAGI, per germline. V lost 2 bases to trimming and J lost 11 bases, with 15 bases between them. CDR3 coding DNA: TGTGCCAGCAGTTACGGAGGGGGGGGAGGTTACACCTTC. It is translated as CASSYGGGGGYTF.